This is a list of T cell receptor beta chains from one sample in a study of Ad26.COV2.S vaccination and SARS-CoV-2 variants. The method was immunoSEQ multiplex PCR; TCRdb's version includes in-frame clones alone and lacks a portion of them. This table holds 350,000 to 600,000 clones, about 89% found once. The sample in question was peripheral blood, obtained in a trial of Ad26.COV2.S vaccine versus placebo. The source of these receptors is a person aged 18-60 years who received the Ad26.COV2.S COVID-19 vaccine or a placebo. Both conserved end residues are part of each CDR3. A D gene is named only where the DNA matches it firmly. Clone size, where shown, is once, few, many, or a class for clones that have expanded.

TRBJ1-1 | TRBV24-1 | few | . | TGTGCCACCAGTGATTCGGGCCCCGGGGGCGGCACTGAAGCTTTCTTT | CATSDSGPGGGTEAFF
TRBJ2-7 | TRBV7-3 | . | TRBD2 | TGTGCCAGCAGCTTAAATCCGACTACTAGCGGGACAAAATACGAGCAGTACTTC | CASSLNPTTSGTKYEQYF
TRBJ1-6 | TRBV18 | . | . | TGTGCCAGCTCACCGGGTGTATGGATGACGGGTTATAATTCACCCCTCCACTTT | CASSPGVWMTGYNSPLHF
TRBJ2-7 | TRBV27 | . | . | TGTGCCAGCAGTTTATCCCCATCCTACGAGCAGTACTTC | CASSLSPSYEQYF
TRBJ2-2 | TRBV7-2 | . | . | TGTGCCAGCAGCTTAGACCCATCAAACACCGGGGAGCTGTTTTTT | CASSLDPSNTGELFF
TRBJ2-3 | TRBV11-2 | . | . | TGTGCCAGCAGCTTAGCTTCCGGGCAGGGCGGTCTATTTGCAGATACGCAGTATTTT | CASSLASGQGGLFADTQYF
TRBJ2-2 | TRBV6-5 | few | . | TGTGCCAGCAGTTACAGGGGCTTGACCGGGGAGCTGTTTTTT | CASSYRGLTGELFF
TRBJ2-1 | TRBV29-1 | . | TRBD2 | TGCAGCGTAAGCGGGAGTTTAGGCAATGAGCAGTTCTTC | CSVSGSLGNEQFF
TRBJ2-5 | TRBV27 | . | TRBD1 | TGTGCCAGCAGTATCCGACAGGGTAGACAAGAGACCCAGTACTTC | CASSIRQGRQETQYF
TRBJ1-5 | TRBV6-5 | few | . | TGTGCCAGCAGCCCCCGCCCGGGAGGCGCTCGGCATTTT | CASSPRPGGARHF
TRBJ1-5 | TRBV6-4 | . | TRBD1 | TGTGCCAGCAGTGACTCGAGGGCAGGGGGTAATAATCCTAATCAGCCCCAGCATTTT | CASSDSRAGGNNPNQPQHF
TRBJ2-5 | TRBV11-2 | . | . | TGTGCCAGCAGCTTATCACAGCAAGAGACCCAGTACTTC | CASSLSQQETQYF
TRBJ1-2 | TRBV5-1 | . | . | TGCGCCAGCAGCTTGGCGGCAGGGACTAACTATGGCTACACCTTC | CASSLAAGTNYGYTF
TRBJ2-1 | TRBV29-1 | once | . | TGCAGCGTTGGGCCCCAGGTCTTC | CSVGPQVF
TRBJ2-1 | TRBV29-1 | . | . | TGCAGCGTTGAAATCACCTACAATGAGCAGTTCTTC | CSVEITYNEQFF
TRBJ2-2 | TRBV27 | . | TRBD2 | TGTGCCAGCAGTTTATACCCGGGAGGAAACACCGGGGAGCTGTTTTTT | CASSLYPGGNTGELFF
TRBJ1-5 | TRBV19 | few | . | TGTGCCAGTAGACCAACTCTGGGCCTGCCTAGCAATCAGCCCCAGCATTTT | CASRPTLGLPSNQPQHF
TRBJ2-7 | TRBV28 | once | . | TGTGCCAGCAGTTCGGACAGCCGCTCGTACTTC | CASSSDSRSYF
TRBJ1-6 | TRBV19 | . | . | TGTGCCAGTAGCACCCGGGCCGATTCACCCCTCCACTTT | CASSTRADSPLHF
TRBJ2-1 | TRBV24-1 | . | TRBD2 | TGTGCCACCAGTGCCCCCGGGACTAGCGGGGACAATGAGCAGTTCTTC | CATSAPGTSGDNEQFF
TRBJ2-5 | TRBV9 | . | TRBD1 | TGTGCCAGCAGCAAAGGACAGGGAAACGAAGAGACCCAGTACTTC | CASSKGQGNEETQYF
TRBJ2-3 | TRBV6-4 | few | . | TGTGCCAGCAGTGGGGACAGCACAGATACGCAGTATTTT | CASSGDSTDTQYF
TRBJ2-3 | TRBV19 | . | TRBD2 | TGTGCCAGTAGTATAAGTCCCCCTTCCCTTATGGCGGGAGGGCCTGGAGATACGCAGTATTTT | CASSISPPSLMAGGPGDTQYF
TRBJ1-2 | TRBV6-6 | once | . | TGTGCCAGCAGTTATAAGGTCTTTGAGTATGGCTACACCTTC | CASSYKVFEYGYTF
TRBJ2-1 | TRBV6-5 | once | TRBD2 | TGTGCCAGCCGCCGGGGGACTAGCGGGAACAATGAGCAGTTCTTC | CASRRGTSGNNEQFF
TRBJ2-1 | TRBV28 | . | . | TGTGCCAGCAGTTACCTGCAGCTAAGCTCCTACAATGAGCAGTTCTTC | CASSYLQLSSYNEQFF
TRBJ2-1 | TRBV5-1 | . | . | TGCGCCAGCAGCTTGGGCTTTGGTGAGCAGTTCTTC | CASSLGFGEQFF
TRBJ1-3 | TRBV6-7 | . | TRBD1 | TGTGCCAGCAGTTACTCGAAGGGGGGACGGGACGAGGACAGGGACAGCTCTGGAAACACCATATATTTT | CASSYSKGGRDEDRDSSGNTIYF
TRBJ1-1 | TRBV7-3 | . | . | TGTGCCAGCAGCTTAACAGCATTTCCGAACACTGAAGCTTTCTTT | CASSLTAFPNTEAFF
TRBJ1-1 | TRBV10-1 | . | TRBD1 | TGCGCCAGCACCGGGGACAGCGGAGAAGCTTTCTTT | CASTGDSGEAFF
TRBJ2-1 | TRBV28 | . | . | TGTGCCAGCAGTTTGCTCGACAGAGAGCAGTTCTTC | CASSLLDREQFF
TRBJ2-1 | TRBV28 | once | TRBD2 | TGTGCCAGCAGAGCGGGAGCTCTCAATGAGCAGTTCTTC | CASRAGALNEQFF
TRBJ1-3 | TRBV7-8 | . | . | TGTGCCAGCAGCTTAGTTAAAGACGGTGGAAACACCATATATTTT | CASSLVKDGGNTIYF
TRBJ2-7 | TRBV10-3 | . | TRBD2 | TGTGCCATCAGTGAGTTGACTAGCAGTACCTACGAGCAGTACTTC | CAISELTSSTYEQYF
TRBJ2-5 | TRBV27 | . | TRBD2 | TGTGCCAGCAGTTACGGGCGACTAGCGGGAGTAGGAGAGACCCAGTACTTC | CASSYGRLAGVGETQYF
TRBJ2-1 | TRBV3-1/TRBV3-2 | . | TRBD2 | TGTGCCAGCAGCCAGGCCGGGACTAGATTGTCCGGTGAGCAGTTCTTC | CASSQAGTRLSGEQFF
TRBJ2-3 | TRBV12-3/TRBV12-4 | . | . | TGTGCCAGCAGTTTCGGGTATACGCAGTATTTT | CASSFGYTQYF
TRBJ2-1 | TRBV18 | . | TRBD2 | TGTGCCAGCTCACCGGGACTAGCGGGAGAATGGTCCTACAATGAGCAGTTCTTC | CASSPGLAGEWSYNEQFF
TRBJ2-5 | TRBV19 | . | . | TGTGCCAGTAGTTGGGGGGGCACCCAAGAGACCCAGTACTTC | CASSWGGTQETQYF
TRBJ2-4 | TRBV21-1 | . | . | TGTGCCAGCAGCAAAAGGGCATCTCCTTCACCTTTAGCCAAAAACATTCAGTACTTC | CASSKRASPSPLAKNIQYF
TRBJ1-6 | TRBV18 | once | TRBD1 | TGTGCCAGCTCACCAAATTCTAGGGGGCTGAATTCACCCCTCCACTTT | CASSPNSRGLNSPLHF
TRBJ1-5 | TRBV4-3 | . | . | TGCGCCAGCAGCCAAGATCGCGGGGAGTATCAGCCCCAGCATTTT | CASSQDRGEYQPQHF
TRBJ1-1 | TRBV5-1 | . | . | TGCGCCAGCACCCCTGGCGGGACATCGAACACTGAAGCTTTCTTT | CASTPGGTSNTEAFF
TRBJ2-7 | TRBV18 | . | . | TGTGCCAGCTCGGGCGGGACCTACGAGCAGTACTTC | CASSGGTYEQYF
TRBJ1-4 | TRBV5-1 | . | TRBD1 | TGCGCCAGCAGCCCGGCCCCGACAGGGGGTTATGAAAAACTGTTTTTT | CASSPAPTGGYEKLFF
TRBJ1-2 | TRBV19 | . | TRBD1 | TGTGCCAGTAGTATTCCCCCCGGGACAGCAGACCCCTATGGCTACACCTTC | CASSIPPGTADPYGYTF
TRBJ2-4 | TRBV7-2 | . | TRBD2 | TGTGCCAGCAGCTTAGGACTAGCGTCTCAAAACATTCAGTACTTC | CASSLGLASQNIQYF
TRBJ2-7 | TRBV28 | . | . | TGTGCCAGCAGTTCAGCCACGATTCCCTACGAGCAGTACTTC | CASSSATIPYEQYF